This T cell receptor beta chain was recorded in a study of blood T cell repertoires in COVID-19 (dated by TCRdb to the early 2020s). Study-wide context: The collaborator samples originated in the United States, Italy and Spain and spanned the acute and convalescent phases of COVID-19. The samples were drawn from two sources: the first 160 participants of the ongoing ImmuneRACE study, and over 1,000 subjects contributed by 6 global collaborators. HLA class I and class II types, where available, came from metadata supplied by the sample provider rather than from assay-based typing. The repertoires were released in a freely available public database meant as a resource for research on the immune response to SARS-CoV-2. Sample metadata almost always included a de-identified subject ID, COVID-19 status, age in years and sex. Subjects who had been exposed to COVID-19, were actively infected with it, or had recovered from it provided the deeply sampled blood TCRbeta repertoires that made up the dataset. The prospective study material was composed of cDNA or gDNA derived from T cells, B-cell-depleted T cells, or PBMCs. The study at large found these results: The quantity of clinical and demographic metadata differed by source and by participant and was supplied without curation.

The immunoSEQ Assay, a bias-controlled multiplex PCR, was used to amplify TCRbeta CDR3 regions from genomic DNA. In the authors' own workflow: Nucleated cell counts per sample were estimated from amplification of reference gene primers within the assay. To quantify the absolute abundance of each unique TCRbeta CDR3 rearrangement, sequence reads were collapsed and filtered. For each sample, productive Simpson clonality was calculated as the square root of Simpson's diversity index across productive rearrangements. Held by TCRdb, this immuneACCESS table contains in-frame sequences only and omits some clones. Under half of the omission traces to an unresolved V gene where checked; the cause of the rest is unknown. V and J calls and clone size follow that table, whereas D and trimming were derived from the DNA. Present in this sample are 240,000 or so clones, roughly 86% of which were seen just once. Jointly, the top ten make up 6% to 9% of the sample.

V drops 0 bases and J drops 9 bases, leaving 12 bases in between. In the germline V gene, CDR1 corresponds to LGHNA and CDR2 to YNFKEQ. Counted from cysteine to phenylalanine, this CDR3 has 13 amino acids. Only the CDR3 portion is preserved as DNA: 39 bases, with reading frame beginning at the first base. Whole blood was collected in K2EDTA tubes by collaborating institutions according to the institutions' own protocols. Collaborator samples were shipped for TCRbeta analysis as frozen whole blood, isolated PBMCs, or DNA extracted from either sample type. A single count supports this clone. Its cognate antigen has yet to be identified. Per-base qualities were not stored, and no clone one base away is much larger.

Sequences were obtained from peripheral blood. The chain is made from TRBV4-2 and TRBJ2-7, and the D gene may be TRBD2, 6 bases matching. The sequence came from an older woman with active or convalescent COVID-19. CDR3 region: CASSQEEGSRQYF. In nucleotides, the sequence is TGTGCCAGCAGCCAAGAGGAGGGGAGTAGGCAGTACTTC.